A single sample is the source of the 12 T cell receptor beta chains below, sequenced in a study of T-cell memory formation after mild COVID-19. From the 5' RACE reads, TCRdb called clonotypes with MiXCR, one entry per CDR3 protein. The sample gives about 250,000 distinct CDR3 sequences, roughly 15% of which show up once; approximately 3.4% is in the top ten. The sequenced material came from PBMCs or a T cell subset sorted from them (not recorded which). These receptor sequences come from a man between 18 and 35 years old who had mild COVID-19 (a few samples of this study predate the infection). Cell type and time point are not known.

The chain has TRBV12-3 or TRBV12-4 and TRBJ1-6, with D uncertain. This CDR3 is built from 19 residues. Trimming took 7 bases from V and 1 from J, leaving 23 bases between them. The CDR3 DNA reads as TGTGCCAGCACCTCCGGGCCAGGAGCTGGGGTATCCTATAATTCACCCCTCCACTTT. It translates to CASTSGPGAGVSYNSPLHF.

The J gene is TRBJ1-5, the V gene TRBV2; no clear D gene. Trimming removed 4 bases from V and 5 bases from J, with 9 bases in between. Germline V CDR1 and CDR2: SNHLY, FYNNEI. This CDR3 region has 13 residues. The DNA for the CDR3 is TGTGCCAGCAGTGTCGGCAGCCATCAGCCCCAGCATTTT. Amino acid sequence: CASSVGSHQPQHF.

In its sample, this clonotype was seen a few times. The rearrangement joins TRBV7-6 to TRBJ2-7; D possibly corresponds to TRBD2 (6 bases). Trimming removed 5 bases at V and 2 bases at J, with 13 bases between. The CDR3 length is 14 residues. Germline V gene sequence: CDR1 SGHVS, CDR2 FNYEAQ. Here the CDR3 DNA reads TGTGCCAGCAGCCTACCGGGGGAGGCCTACGAGCAGTACTTC. The encoded protein is CASSLPGEAYEQYF.

The V gene is TRBV5-1, the J gene TRBJ1-1; no firm D call. This CDR3 has 16 amino acids. Trimming removed 2 bases at V and 1 base at J, with 15 bases between. In germline, CDR1 is SGHRS, CDR2 YFSETQ. The CDR3 reads CASSFEARVRNTEAFF. For the CDR3, the DNA is TGCGCCAGCAGCTTCGAAGCTCGCGTGAGGAACACTGAAGCTTTCTTT. The full variable domain, rest sourced from reference TRBV5-1 and TRBJ1-1, is KAGVTQTPRYLIKTRGQQVTLSCSPISGHRSVSWYQQTPGQGLQFLFEYFSETQRNKGNFPGRFSGRQFSNSRSEMNVSTLELGDSALYLCASSFEARVRNTEAFFGQGTRLTVV.

The chain couples TRBV30 to TRBJ1-2; D gene ambiguous. The ends were cut back, 5 bases at V and 5 bases at J, with 15 bases in the middle. Germline V gives CDR1 GTSNPN, CDR2 SVGIG (reference sequence). This CDR3 contains 13 residues. The CDR3 protein is CAWGSGRKYGYTF. DNA for the CDR3: TGTGCCTGGGGAAGCGGACGGAAATATGGCTACACCTTC.

In its sample, this clonotype was seen once. This sequence joins TRBV10-3 and TRBJ1-1; maybe TRBD1 (6 bases). Germline loops: CDR1 ENHRY, CDR2 SYGVKD. Trimming stripped 2 bases from V and 1 base from J, with 8 bases between. The CDR3 loop spans 14 amino acids. The CDR3 DNA follows: TGTGCCATCAGTGAGGCACAGGGGAACACTGAAGCTTTCTTT. It specifies CAISEAQGNTEAFF.

This rearrangement joins TRBV4-1 to TRBJ2-1; 8 bases line up with TRBD1. V was pared by 2 bases and J by 8 bases, with 2 bases of the junction left unmatched. Germline values: CDR1 MGHRA, CDR2 YSYEKL. This CDR3 comprises 13 residues. In nucleotides, the CDR3 is TGCGCCAGCAGCCAACTACAGGGGGATGAGCAGTTCTTC. As protein: CASSQLQGDEQFF.

The rearrangement links TRBV7-3 to TRBJ2-2; 7 nucleotides align to TRBD1. The CDR3 runs to 15 residues. Trimming took 3 bases from V and 0 from J; bases not matched to a gene: 1. Per germline, CDR1 SGHTA and CDR2 FQGTGA. The CDR3 DNA follows: TGTGCCAGCAGCTTTGGACAGGCGAACACCGGGGAGCTGTTTTTT. This translates into CASSFGQANTGELFF.

This chain uses TRBV20-1 with TRBJ2-7; a possible D gene is TRBD2 (6 bases). The CDR3 loop spans 15 amino acids. Germline V gene lookup returns CDR1 DFQATT and CDR2 SNEGSKA (reference sequence). V was cut by 7 bases and J by 5 bases, with 24 bases left in between. CDR3 coding DNA: TGCAGTGTAGGTCGAAGAAGCCGCGGAGGGGACGAGCAGTACTTC. Protein sequence: CSVGRRSRGGDEQYF.

V and J are TRBV7-9 and TRBJ1-1; D gene uncertain. Germline CDR1 SEHNR, CDR2 FQNEAQ (reference sequence). V lost 3 bases and J lost 3, with 14 bases in between. This CDR3 is built from 15 residues. The CDR3 is CASSFDPSRDTEAFF. CDR3 DNA sequence: TGTGCCAGCAGCTTTGATCCTTCGAGGGACACTGAAGCTTTCTTT.

This clonotype has more than one count but fewer than ten. The genes are TRBV7-9 and TRBJ1-1, with 7 positions matching TRBD1. Germline V gene lookup returns CDR1 SEHNR and CDR2 FQNEAQ (reference sequence). The trim removed 5 bases at V and 0 bases at J, leaving 9 bases unmatched. The CDR3 runs 16 residues. Here the CDR3 reads CASSPWDSVVNTEAFF. As DNA, the CDR3 is TGTGCCAGCAGCCCCTGGGACAGCGTCGTGAACACTGAAGCTTTCTTT.

This clonotype was counted a few times. The V call is TRBV6-2 or TRBV6-3, the J call TRBJ2-7, with a tentative D call TRBD2 (6 bases). This CDR3 has 15 residues. V lost 0 bases and J 7 bases, leaving 16 bases between the germline ends. Germline CDR1 and CDR2: MNHEY and SVGEGT. CDR3 sequence reads: CASSYSTVRRGEQYF. In DNA form, the CDR3 reads TGTGCCAGCAGTTACTCTACCGTTCGCCGGGGGGAGCAGTACTTC.